This entry lists 8 T cell receptor beta chains sequenced from one sample in a study of cytomegalovirus exposure and HLA in healthy donors. Both 60 Vbeta primers and 13 Jbeta primers went into the PCR. Produced via immunoSEQ multiplex PCR; TCRdb's table is partial and in-frame only. The table lists about 150,000 clones, approximately 78% of them singletons. The sequenced sample consisted of PBMCs. These receptors were obtained from a male donor in good health and CMV-seronegative.

The chain is built from TRBV6-5 and TRBJ2-1; 10 bases match TRBD1. Germline CDR1 MNHEY, CDR2 SVGAGI. This CDR3 contains 15 residues. The J segment lost 9 bases and the V segment lost 4 bases, leaving 9 bases of the junction unmatched. CDR3 residues: CASSWGTGEEGEQFF. The CDR3 region has the DNA TGTGCCAGCAGTTGGGGGACAGGGGAGGAAGGTGAGCAGTTCTTC.

The chain links TRBV15 to TRBJ2-1, with 10 bases lining up with TRBD1. The CDR3 runs 14 residues. The V segment lost 5 bases and the J segment 4 bases; nucleotides outside the gene matches: 2. Germline V CDR1 and CDR2: LNHNV, YYDKDF (reference sequence). CDR3 residues: CATSRDRGYNEQFF. The CDR3, as DNA: TGTGCCACCAGCCGGGACAGGGGATACAATGAGCAGTTCTTC. Together with reference TRBV15 and TRBJ2-1, the CDR3 gives the full variable domain: DAMVIQNPRYQVTQFGKPVTLSCSQTLNHNVMYWYQQKSSQAPKLLFHYYDKDFNNEADTPDNFQSRRPNTSFCFLDIRSPGLGDTAMYLCATSRDRGYNEQFFGPGTRLTVL.

The rearrangement joins TRBV19 to TRBJ1-5, with D maybe TRBD1 (5 bases). CDR3 length equals 14 residues. Germline V gene lookup returns CDR1 LNHDA and CDR2 SQIVND (reference sequence). Trimming left V 4 bases short and J 1 base short, with 8 bases between. DNA of the CDR3: TGTGCCAGTAGTAATCAGGGAAGCAATCAGCCCCAGCATTTT. Amino acid sequence: CASSNQGSNQPQHF. The full variable domain, its missing parts supplied by reference TRBV19 and TRBJ1-5, is DGGITQSPKYLFRKEGQNVTLSCEQNLNHDAMYWYRQDPGQGLRLIYYSQIVNDFQKGDIAEGYSVSREKKESFPLTVTSAQKNPTAFYLCASSNQGSNQPQHFGDGTRLSIL.

This clone was found once. This rearrangement joins TRBV5-6 to TRBJ2-5; D might be TRBD1 (6 bases). The DNA end lines up better with TRBJ2-7; the J call may be wrong. Germline CDR1 is SGHDT and CDR2 is YYEEEE. The CDR3 totals 15 residues. CDR3 region: CASSLEGQPSYEQYF. The DNA for the CDR3 is TGTGCCAGCAGCTTGGAGGGACAACCATCCTACGAGCAGTACTTC.

This clone has just one count. This sequence joins TRBV28 and TRBJ2-5, with D tentatively TRBD1 (6 bases). The DNA end is a closer match to TRBJ2-7, so the J assignment may be wrong. The CDR3 covers 17 residues. The V gene's germline CDR1 is MDHEN and CDR2 SYDVKM. CDR3 protein: CASSRQLDRTPFYEQYF. For the CDR3, the DNA is TGTGCCAGCAGCCGACAGTTAGACAGGACCCCATTCTACGAGCAGTACTTC.

The chain has TRBV9 and TRBJ1-4; TRBD1 agrees at 9 bases. The CDR3 consists of 14 residues. CDR1 and CDR2 (germline): SGDLS, YYNGEE. The V and J ends lost 4 bases and 5 bases, in that order; junction bases with no gene match: 3. The CDR3 spells CASSLQGANEKLFF. CDR3 bases: TGTGCCAGCAGCTTACAGGGGGCGAATGAAAAACTGTTTTTT.

The chain links TRBV27 to TRBJ2-3, with 11 bases identical to TRBD2. The V segment lost 0 bases and the J segment 2 bases; nucleotides outside the gene matches: 4. This CDR3 contains 17 residues. Germline V gives CDR1 MNHEY, CDR2 SMNVEV (reference sequence). Here the CDR3 reads CASSLSLAGGPTDTQYF. For the CDR3, the DNA is TGTGCCAGCAGTTTATCGTTAGCGGGGGGGCCCACAGATACGCAGTATTTT.

The gene calls are TRBV27 and TRBJ1-5; the D gene is possibly TRBD1 (5 bases). Germline V gives CDR1 MNHEY, CDR2 SMNVEV (reference sequence). The CDR3 extends over 16 amino acids. The V and J ends lost 5 bases and 2 bases respectively, with 16 bases between them. The chain's CDR3 is CASSPWQGRGNQPQHF. The CDR3 DNA is TGTGCCAGCAGTCCCTGGCAGGGCAGGGGCAATCAGCCCCAGCATTTT.